A selection of T cell receptor beta chains follows, all from one sample in a study of cytomegalovirus exposure and HLA in healthy donors. Clones were read by immunoSEQ multiplex PCR, and TCRdb kept only the in-frame ones, dropping some. The data hold around 190,000 clones, with roughly 80% observed a single time. Sequencing was performed on PBMCs. The source is a female donor in good health and CMV-seronegative. Each CDR3 is given with its conserved first and last residue. The D gene is left open where the match is weak. Clone size, where shown, is once, few, many, or a class for clones that have expanded.

cdr3_nt cdr3_aa j_call cdr3_length clone_size v_call d_call
TGTGCCAGCAGCGTAAGTCAGGGAAGCAATCAGCCCCAGCATTTT CASSVSQGSNQPQHF TRBJ1-5 15 few TRBV9 NA
TGTGCCAGCAGTTCCGGGGGGGGAGGCAATGAGCAGTTCTTC CASSSGGGGNEQFF TRBJ2-1 14 NA TRBV6-4 TRBD2
TGTGCCAGCATGATAGGCAGGGGGACGACACAGCCCCAGCATTTT CASMIGRGTTQPQHF TRBJ1-5 15 NA TRBV6-1 TRBD1
TGTGCCAGCAGTGCCCTGGGACAGGGAGTTGGGGGCTACACCTTC CASSALGQGVGGYTF TRBJ1-2 15 NA TRBV2 TRBD1
TGTGCCAGCAGCTCCGGACAGGGGCCCAATGAGCAGTTCTTC CASSSGQGPNEQFF TRBJ2-1 14 once TRBV7-3 TRBD1
TGCGCCAGCAGCTTGGTGGCGGGCCCCTACGAGCAGTACTTC CASSLVAGPYEQYF TRBJ2-7 14 NA TRBV5-1 NA
TGTGCCAGCAGACATCATCTAGGTAGCAATCAGCCCCAGCATTTT CASRHHLGSNQPQHF TRBJ1-5 15 NA TRBV2 NA
TGTGCCAGTAGTATATTGGGACAGGTGAACATTCAGTACTTC CASSILGQVNIQYF TRBJ2-4 14 few TRBV19 TRBD1
TGTGCCAGTTCCGGGACAGGGACCGATGGCTACACCTTC CASSGTGTDGYTF TRBJ1-2 13 NA TRBV19 TRBD1
TGCGCCAGCAGCCCGGGAGCGGGAGCCTCCTCAAGCACAGATACGCAGTATTTT CASSPGAGASSSTDTQYF TRBJ2-3 18 NA TRBV4-3 TRBD2
TGTGCCACCAGCAGAGATAGCGGGACCCCCTACGAGCAGTACTTC CATSRDSGTPYEQYF TRBJ2-7 15 few TRBV15 TRBD2
TGTGCCAGCTCACCCGGGACAGGGGACGAGCAGTACTTC CASSPGTGDEQYF TRBJ2-7 13 NA TRBV18 TRBD1
TGTGCCAGCAAAGAAGGACTAGCGGGGGGACGATTCTACAATGAGCAGTTCTTC CASKEGLAGGRFYNEQFF TRBJ2-1 18 NA TRBV2 TRBD2
TGCAGCGTGATGACAGGGGCAGTAAAGGCTGAAGCTTTCTTT CSVMTGAVKAEAFF TRBJ1-1 14 NA TRBV29-1 TRBD1
TGCAGCGTTGAAACGAACGGCGGGGTCGCAGAGACCCAGTACTTC CSVETNGGVAETQYF TRBJ2-5 15 NA TRBV29-1 NA
TGTGCCAGCAGTGAATTTGGGGGGGGATATGGCTACACCTTC CASSEFGGGYGYTF TRBJ1-2 14 NA TRBV6-1 NA
TGTGCCAGTCTAAGGGTGGGAGCGGGAGGGCCCCATGAGCAGTTCTTC CASLRVGAGGPHEQFF TRBJ2-1 16 NA TRBV19 TRBD2
TGCGCCAGCAGCTTGGGGCTAGCGGGGTTAAACAATGAGCAGTTCTTC CASSLGLAGLNNEQFF TRBJ2-1 16 NA TRBV5-1 TRBD2
TGTGCCAGCAGTATCCTACCGGGACAGGGAGATGGCTACACCTTC CASSILPGQGDGYTF TRBJ1-2 15 NA TRBV28 TRBD1
TGTGCCAGCAGTTTATTCGGGAGATACAATGAGCAGTTCTTC CASSLFGRYNEQFF TRBJ2-1 14 NA TRBV28 NA
TGTGCCAGCAGCTTAGATGGTGACAGAGGAAACACCATATATTTT CASSLDGDRGNTIYF TRBJ1-3 15 NA TRBV7-8 NA
TGTGCCAGCAGCTTGGTTGGGACAGGGTCAAGCTCCTACGAGCAGTACTTC CASSLVGTGSSSYEQYF TRBJ2-7 17 once TRBV7-9 TRBD1
TGTGCCAGCAGCTCGGGAGCTACGAACTCCTACGAGCAGTACTTC CASSSGATNSYEQYF TRBJ2-7 15 NA TRBV5-4 NA
TGTGCCAGCAGCTTAGACAGGGCGTATGGCTACACCTTC CASSLDRAYGYTF TRBJ1-2 13 NA TRBV13 NA
TGTGCCAGTACCCTAGGGAGGGGCGATATTTTTTTTAATGCTGAAGCTTTCTTT CASTLGRGDIFFNAEAFF TRBJ1-1 18 NA TRBV19 NA
TGTGCCAGCAAGGCGACAGGGGGTAGCTACGAGCAGTACTTC CASKATGGSYEQYF TRBJ2-7 14 NA TRBV2 TRBD1
TGCAGCGCCTCGCCGGGGGGCCGAGAGCAGTACTTC CSASPGGREQYF TRBJ2-7 12 NA TRBV29-1 NA
TGTGCCACCAGCAGAGATCTGACGGGGATGAACACTGAAGCTTTCTTT CATSRDLTGMNTEAFF TRBJ1-1 16 NA TRBV15 NA
TGTGCCAGCAGCCCGGGAGAGAAAGAGACCCAGTACTTC CASSPGEKETQYF TRBJ2-5 13 NA TRBV7-3 NA